A single sample is the source of the 31 T cell receptor beta chains below, sequenced in a study of vaccination effects on CD4 cells after COVID-19. Which antigens these TCRs recognize remains unknown. Clones were sequenced by immunoSEQ multiplex PCR, and TCRdb holds only the in-frame ones, with some missing. The data contain about 61,000 clones, around 81% of them singletons. Peptide-pool stimulation followed by sequencing identified expanded antigen-specific CD4+ clonotypes in the ViraFEST assay. Around day 10 of culture, CD4+ T cells were separated out. The sample here was CD4+ T cells from PBMCs cultured with HCoV-229E spike peptides, taken before COVID-19 vaccination. The receptors originated from a human donor who received a COVID-19 vaccine.

The chain links TRBV6-1 to TRBJ1-1; 9 nucleotides match TRBD1. V lost 4 bases, J lost 1 base, and 7 bases stayed unmatched. CDR1 MNHNS and CDR2 SASEGT come from the germline V gene. The CDR3 totals 16 residues. The CDR3, as DNA: TGTGCCAGCAGTGCCTCCCCGGGACAGGGGAACACTGAAGCTTTCTTT. Protein product: CASSASPGQGNTEAFF.

This chain links TRBV30 with TRBJ2-2; the match to TRBD1 covers 7 bases. In germline, CDR1 is GTSNPN, CDR2 SVGIG (reference sequence). Trimming removed 5 bases from V and 0 bases from J; junction bases left unmatched: 3. This CDR3 has 14 amino acids. CDR3 coding DNA: TGTGCCTGGGTGGGACAGTCGAACACCGGGGAGCTGTTTTTT. Protein: CAWVGQSNTGELFF.

This clone was seen a handful of times. The chain joins TRBV7-2 to TRBJ1-1, with a tentative D call TRBD1 (6 bases). Per the germline V gene, CDR1 is SGHTA and CDR2 is FQGNSA. Trimming removed 2 bases from V and 11 bases from J, with 21 bases in between. CDR3 length: 15 residues. The CDR3 nucleotides are TGTGCCAGCAGCTTAAGCTCTCTTACAGGGACGTCGGCTTTCTTT. Translation gives CASSLSSLTGTSAFF.

Only one count was recorded for this clone. The chain employs TRBV28 and TRBJ2-2; D gene ambiguous. V was clipped by 2 bases and J by 3 bases, with 7 bases between them. From germline, CDR1 is MDHEN and CDR2 SYDVKM. CDR3 length: 14 amino acids. For the CDR3, the DNA is TGTGCCAGCAGTTTACCCATATACACCGGGGAGCTGTTTTTT. Its translation: CASSLPIYTGELFF.

V usage is TRBV29-1 and J usage is TRBJ1-2; TRBD1 matches at 9 bases. This CDR3 has 12 amino acids. Per the germline V gene, CDR1 is SQVTM and CDR2 is ANQGSEA. V gave up 7 bases and J gave up 8 bases; unmatched junction bases: 8. DNA for the CDR3: TGCAGCGCGGGGACAGGGAAAGAGGGCTACACCTTC. This codes for CSAGTGKEGYTF. The full variable domain, with the rest looked up from reference TRBV29-1 and TRBJ1-2, is SAVISQKPSRDICQRGTSLTIQCQVDSQVTMMFWYRQQPGQSLTLIATANQGSEATYESGFVIDKFPISRPNLTFSTLTVSNMSPEDSSIYLCSAGTGKEGYTFGSGTRLTVV.

This chain links TRBV6-2 or TRBV6-3 with TRBJ2-1, with unresolved D. CDR1 is MNHEY, CDR2 SVGEGT, per germline. This CDR3 contains 14 residues. Trimming cost V 5 bases and J 3 bases, with 11 bases left between them. The CDR3 DNA follows: TGTGCCAGCAGTAAAGCAGGCCACTACAATGAGCAGTTCTTC. It yields the protein CASSKAGHYNEQFF.

This sequence joins TRBV5-6 and TRBJ1-1, with 7 nucleotides matching TRBD1. With V trimmed by 1 base and J by 5 bases, 2 bases remained unmatched. The CDR3 sequence is 13 residues long. CDR1 SGHDT and CDR2 YYEEEE come from the germline V gene. Written as DNA, the CDR3 is TGTGCCAGCAGCTTGCGACAGGGAACTGAAGCTTTCTTT. Translated: CASSLRQGTEAFF. Together with reference TRBV5-6 and TRBJ1-1, the CDR3 gives the full variable domain: DAGVTQSPTHLIKTRGQQVTLRCSPKSGHDTVSWYQQALGQGPQFIFQYYEEEERQRGNFPDRFSGHQFPNYSSELNVNALLLGDSALYLCASSLRQGTEAFFGQGTRLTVV.

The chain carries TRBV5-1 and TRBJ2-3; unclear D gene. From germline, CDR1 is SGHRS and CDR2 YFSETQ. This CDR3 spans 12 amino acids. V lost 1 base and J 4 bases, leaving 4 bases between the germline ends. The CDR3 DNA sequence: TGCGCCAGCAGCTTGAATGCAGATACGCAGTATTTT. Translating it yields CASSLNADTQYF.

The V gene is TRBV6-1, the J gene TRBJ1-5; D unresolved. The germline V and J ends were trimmed by 1 base and 2 bases, with 9 bases remaining between them. The CDR3 has 15 residues. Germline CDR1 is MNHNS and CDR2 is SASEGT. The CDR3 protein is CASSEDRRGNQPQHF. The CDR3 DNA reads TGTGCCAGCAGTGAAGACAGACGGGGCAATCAGCCCCAGCATTTT.

V gene TRBV9 combines with J gene TRBJ2-3; 10 bases align to TRBD1. The CDR3 is 16 residues long. Germline V gives CDR1 SGDLS, CDR2 YYNGEE. Trimming took 4 bases from V and 2 from J; bases not matched to a gene: 7. This chain's CDR3 is CASSSRTGGATDTQYF. DNA for the CDR3: TGTGCCAGCAGCTCACGGACAGGGGGGGCCACAGATACGCAGTATTTT.

In this sample, this clone turned up once. V is TRBV12-1 and J is TRBJ1-2. TRBV12-1 is reported as a pseudogene. The CDR3 totals 14 residues. The CDR3 coding sequence is TGTGCCAGCAGCTTTGCGCCCCTCGGCTATGGCTACACCTTC. Encoded protein: CASSFAPLGYGYTF.

The V gene is TRBV28, the J gene TRBJ1-3; the D gene is possibly TRBD1 (5 bases). This CDR3 has 16 amino acids. Germline V CDR1 and CDR2: MDHEN, SYDVKM. V was cut by 6 bases and J by 0 bases, with 15 bases left in between. The CDR3 coding sequence is TGTGCCAGCAGAACCCTCGGGGGTAGCTCTGGAAACACCATATATTTT. Its translation is CASRTLGGSSGNTIYF.

V and J are TRBV6-5 and TRBJ1-6; D not certain. Germline V lookup: CDR1 MNHEY, CDR2 SVGAGI. The CDR3 extends over 12 amino acids. Trimming shortened V by 6 bases and J by 3 bases, and 3 bases separated the two germline ends. The CDR3 loop is CASRNYNSPLHF. In DNA, the CDR3 is TGTGCCAGCAGGAACTATAATTCACCCCTCCACTTT.

The V call is TRBV5-8, the J call TRBJ2-1; the match to TRBD2 covers 15 bases. The CDR3 extends over 18 amino acids. From germline, CDR1 is SGHTS and CDR2 YDEGEE. Unmatched junction bases numbered 5, after V lost 4 bases and J lost 0 bases. CDR3 sequence reads: CASSRTSGGAYSYNEQFF. Written as DNA, the CDR3 is TGTGCCAGCAGCCGGACTAGCGGGGGGGCTTACTCCTACAATGAGCAGTTCTTC.

This clone has a single count. The genes are TRBV2 and TRBJ1-2; D is unclear. The CDR3 loop spans 14 amino acids. Germline assignment: CDR1 SNHLY and CDR2 FYNNEI. The V and J ends lost 6 bases and 1 base respectively, with 12 bases between them. In DNA form, the CDR3 reads TGTGCCAGCAGCGCCCGTTCGGGTAACTATGGCTACACCTTC. Amino acids: CASSARSGNYGYTF.

The chain links TRBV5-1 to TRBJ2-1, with a weak D call TRBD2 (6 bases). The germline CDR1 and CDR2 sequences are SGHRS and YFSETQ. This CDR3 contains 15 residues. Trimming removed 4 bases at V and 0 bases at J, with 11 bases between. CDR3 amino acids: CASSGTGGSYNEQFF. CDR3 in DNA: TGCGCCAGCAGCGGGACTGGAGGCTCCTACAATGAGCAGTTCTTC.

The chain carries TRBV21-1 and TRBJ2-7; TRBD1 reflects the table's D call only, with no check against the DNA. TRBV21-1 constitutes a pseudogene. CDR3 size: 10 residues. CDR3 in amino acids: CASSSSEQYV. The CDR3 DNA reads as TGTGCCAGCAGCAGCAGCGAGCAGTACGTC.

This rearrangement joins TRBV6-5 to TRBJ2-2, with TRBD1 matching 11 bases. Germline CDR1 is MNHEY and CDR2 is SVGAGI. The V and J ends lost 6 bases and 4 bases, in that order; junction bases with no gene match: 4. There are 15 residues in the CDR3. In DNA, the CDR3 is TGTGCCAGCAGACGGGGACAGGGGGGCACCGGGGAGCTGTTTTTT. It codes for CASRRGQGGTGELFF.

This chain joins TRBV19 and TRBJ1-4; D unclear. Trimming pared 4 bases from V and 7 bases from J, leaving 7 bases between. This CDR3 is 12 amino acids long. Germline V gives CDR1 LNHDA, CDR2 SQIVND (reference sequence). CDR3 nucleotide sequence: TGTGCCAGTAGTAATATACGTGAAAAACTGTTTTTT. Translation gives CASSNIREKLFF.

This chain uses TRBV5-1 with TRBJ1-1; D is perhaps TRBD1 (5 bases). CDR3 size: 13 residues. With 4 bases removed from V and 3 bases from J, the gap between germline ends came to 10 bases. Germline V gene data show CDR1 as SGHRS and CDR2 as YFSETQ. Written as DNA, the CDR3 is TGCGCCAGCAGCATGGGGGGGTACACTGAAGCTTTCTTT. Translating it yields CASSMGGYTEAFF.

V gene TRBV6-5 combines with J gene TRBJ2-5; D may be TRBD1 (5 bases). V was shortened by 5 bases and J by 5 bases, with 18 bases between the two germline ends. CDR1 is MNHEY and CDR2 is SVGAGI in the germline V gene. This CDR3 has 15 residues. The CDR3 reads CASSRFSGSGETQYF. The CDR3, as DNA: TGTGCCAGCAGTCGTTTTTCAGGGTCGGGTGAGACCCAGTACTTC.

The chain employs TRBV6-5 and TRBJ1-2, with unresolved D. With 5 bases removed from V and 4 bases from J, the gap between germline ends came to 8 bases. This CDR3 comprises 12 residues. In germline, CDR1 is MNHEY, CDR2 SVGAGI. The CDR3 loop is CASSPAAYGYTF. CDR3 coding DNA: TGTGCCAGCAGTCCCGCGGCCTATGGCTACACCTTC.

The genes are TRBV21-1 and TRBJ1-4; TRBD1, the D gene given by the table, was not confirmed from the DNA. TRBV21-1 is a recognized pseudogene. There are 15 residues in the CDR3. DNA of the CDR3: TGTGCCAGCAGCAAAGACACAGCAACTAATGAAAAACTGTTTTTT. It specifies CASSKDTATNEKLFF.

The V gene is TRBV20-1, the J gene TRBJ1-1, with TRBD1 as a possible D gene (6 bases). Germline V lookup: CDR1 DFQATT, CDR2 SNEGSKA (reference sequence). V dropped 3 bases and J dropped 10 bases, with 12 bases sitting between them. This CDR3 has 11 amino acids. The CDR3 loop is CSARRDISAFF. CDR3 DNA: TGCAGTGCTAGGAGGGACATTTCAGCTTTCTTT.

This clone was detected a few times. The chain employs TRBV10-2 and TRBJ2-1; 9 positions agree with TRBD2. There are 16 residues in the CDR3. The V and J ends lost 2 bases and 4 bases, in that order; junction bases with no gene match: 6. The germline V gene has CDR1 WSHSY and CDR2 SAAADI. In DNA form, the CDR3 reads TGCGCCAGCAGTGAGCACGCGGGGGGGCCATACAATGAGCAGTTCTTC. Protein sequence: CASSEHAGGPYNEQFF.

The V call is TRBV5-5, the J call TRBJ2-7, with a weak D call TRBD2 (6 bases). The CDR3 is made up of 14 amino acids. V gave up 2 bases and J gave up 3 bases, with 12 bases separating them. CDR1 is SGHKS, CDR2 YYEKEE, per germline (reference sequence). The CDR3 DNA follows: TGTGCCAGCAGCTTACTCGCGGGAAACTACGAGCAGTACGTC. As protein: CASSLLAGNYEQYV.

This chain uses TRBV6-5 with TRBJ2-5, with TRBD1 as a possible D gene (5 bases). Germline values: CDR1 MNHEY, CDR2 SVGAGI. The V and J ends lost 0 bases and 3 bases respectively, with 11 bases between them. The CDR3 covers 15 residues. The CDR3 DNA reads TGTGCCAGCAGTTACTCCTTGGGGCAAGAAGAGACCCAGTACTTC. Its translation: CASSYSLGQEETQYF.

This clone was counted a single time. An end of the junction does not agree with germline; a read error may underlie this. This chain uses TRBV7-3 with TRBJ1-2; D is uncertain. The CDR3 extends over 13 amino acids. Per germline, CDR1 SGHTA and CDR2 FQGTGA. CDR3 residues: CASSFPGGSSFAF. CDR3 DNA: TGTGCCAGCAGCTTCCCCGGCGGGAGTAGTTTCGCCTTC.

V is TRBV20-1 and J is TRBJ1-1; D not certain. CDR3 length: 12 amino acids. Germline V CDR1 and CDR2: DFQATT, SNEGSKA (reference sequence). With 3 bases removed from V and 0 bases from J, the gap between germline ends came to 5 bases. The CDR3 nucleotides read TGCAGTGCTAGTGCCCTGAACACTGAAGCTTTCTTT. Its translation is CSASALNTEAFF.

The J gene is TRBJ2-3, the V gene TRBV27; no definite D call. Trimming removed 0 bases at V and 3 bases at J, with 7 bases between. CDR3 size: 14 residues. Germline CDR1 and CDR2: MNHEY and SMNVEV (reference sequence). The CDR3 DNA is TGTGCCAGCAGTTTATCTCCTGGAACAGATACGCAGTATTTT. Encoded protein: CASSLSPGTDTQYF.

This clone was counted a few times. CDR3 sequence: CASSLTGHSNTEAFF. CDR3 DNA: TGCGCCAGCAGCCTCACGGGACACTCCAACACTGAAGCTTTCTTT. The V gene is TRBV5-1, the J gene TRBJ1-1; D is perhaps TRBD1 (6 bases). The CDR3 is made up of 15 amino acids. V was shortened by 4 bases and J by 2 bases, with 15 bases between the two germline ends. From germline, CDR1 is SGHRS and CDR2 YFSETQ.